The clone carrying this T cell receptor beta chain has just a few counts. The antigen remains unidentified. This record comes from a study of cytomegalovirus exposure and HLA in healthy donors. The CDR3 length is 16 residues. V trimming: 5 bases; J trimming: 2 bases; junction bases outside the gene matches: 9. Germline V gene lookup returns CDR1 MDHEN and CDR2 SYDVKM. Study results and caveats: Cytomegalovirus-associated status was assigned to around 160 TCR beta chains. A later analysis associated around 17,000 TCR beta sequences with HLA alleles at a 0.05 false discovery rate.

PCR amplification relied on 60 Vbeta primers (plus 13 Jbeta primers). Method: immunoSEQ multiplex PCR; TCRdb's copy keeps in-frame clones and lacks some. The data show around 200,000 clones, 77% seen once. V is TRBV28 and J is TRBJ2-3, with TRBD1 matching 8 bases. The receptor was derived from a woman aged 55-70 years in good health and CMV-seropositive. Specimen: PBMCs. CDR3 region: CASSPRQGWSTDTQYF. CDR3 in DNA: TGTGCCAGCAGTCCCCGACAGGGGTGGTCCACAGATACGCAGTATTTT.